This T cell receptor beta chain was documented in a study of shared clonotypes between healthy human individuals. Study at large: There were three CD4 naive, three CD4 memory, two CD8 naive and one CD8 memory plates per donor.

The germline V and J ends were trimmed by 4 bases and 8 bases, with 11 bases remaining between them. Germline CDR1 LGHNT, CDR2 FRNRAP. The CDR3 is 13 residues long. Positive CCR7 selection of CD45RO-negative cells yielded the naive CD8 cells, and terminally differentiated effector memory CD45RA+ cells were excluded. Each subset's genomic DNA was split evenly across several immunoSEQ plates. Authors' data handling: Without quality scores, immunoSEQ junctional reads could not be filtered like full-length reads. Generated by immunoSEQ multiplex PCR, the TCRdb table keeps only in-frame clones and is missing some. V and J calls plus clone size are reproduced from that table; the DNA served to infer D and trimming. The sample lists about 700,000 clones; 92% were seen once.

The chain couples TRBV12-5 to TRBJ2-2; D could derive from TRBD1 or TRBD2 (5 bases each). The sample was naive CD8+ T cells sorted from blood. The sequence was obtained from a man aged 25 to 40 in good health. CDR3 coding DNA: TGTGCTAGTGGTTGGGGGTCATCGGGGGAGCTGTTTTTT. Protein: CASGWGSSGELFF. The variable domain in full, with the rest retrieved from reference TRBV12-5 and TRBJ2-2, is DARVTQTPRHKVTEMGQEVTMRCQPILGHNTVFWYRQTMMQGLELLAYFRNRAPLDDSGMPKDRFSAEMPDATLATLKIQPSEPRDSAVYFCASGWGSSGELFFGEGSRLTVL.